The entry below describes one TCR beta chain. The germline V gene encodes CDR1 SEHNR and CDR2 FQNEAQ (reference sequence). The CDR3 length is 16 residues. Trimming removed 5 bases from V and 5 bases from J; junction bases left unmatched: 6. Sequenced by immunoSEQ multiplex PCR; TCRdb stores in-frame clones only, minus some. The sample holds hundreds of thousands of clones, around 73% seen once. This sample is part of a study of shared clonotypes between healthy human individuals. Sequencing input: memory CD4+ T cells sorted from blood. Indicated subset: CD45RA-negative fraction. The chain combines TRBV7-9 with TRBJ2-3; 14 nucleotides agree with TRBD2. This TCR derives from a young woman in good health. The CDR3 is CASSPGLAGDKDTQYF. For the CDR3, the DNA is TGTGCCAGCAGCCCGGGACTAGCGGGAGATAAAGATACGCAGTATTTT.